Shown below are 27 T cell receptor beta chains from a single sample sequenced in a study of T cells in Graves' hyperthyroidism and ophthalmopathy. Amplification of TCR beta CDR3 regions used RNA as the template. When the TCR CDR3 underwent first-round RT-PCR, the HTBI primer set was used. MiXCR was run by TCRdb on the multiplex PCR reads, yielding one entry per CDR3 protein. This table holds over 700,000 distinct CDR3 sequences, about a third found once. Sequencing input: blood. Source of these receptors: a woman aged 40 to 55 with Graves' hyperthyroidism.

In this sample, this clonotype turned up a few times. The gene calls are TRBV4-3 and TRBJ1-3, with unresolved D. Trimming removed 4 bases at V and 2 bases at J, with 9 bases between. CDR1 LGHNA and CDR2 YSLEER come from the germline V gene. The CDR3 length is 14 residues. The CDR3 DNA follows: TGCGCCAGCAGCCTCCTTCTTACTGGAAACACCATATATTTT. It is translated as CASSLLLTGNTIYF.

Remarks on this clonotype: The CDR3 end shows no conserved phenylalanine or tryptophan, and so a read error is likely. The rearrangement links TRBV2 to TRBJ1-1; the match to TRBD1 covers 7 bases. V was clipped by 6 bases and J by 4 bases; unmatched bases: 5. CDR1 SNHLY and CDR2 FYNNEI come from the germline V gene. The CDR3 loop spans 13 amino acids. The CDR3 sequence is CASSYQGGTEAFL. CDR3 bases: TGTGCCAGCAGCTATCAGGGGGGCACTGAAGCTTTCCTT.

In the case of this clonotype: The conserved phenylalanine or tryptophan normally closing the CDR3 is absent here, so this likely arose from a read error. J is TRBJ1-2 and V is TRBV6-1; a possible D gene is TRBD1 (6 bases). The CDR3 length is 15 residues. V shed 7 bases and J shed 5 bases, with 20 bases lying between them. Germline V gene lookup returns CDR1 MNHNS and CDR2 SASEGT. This CDR3 reads CASTSGDRTGYGYTC. CDR3 bases: TGTGCCAGCACCTCAGGGGACCGAACGGGATATGGCTACACCTGC.

In this sample, this clonotype turned up a few times. The J gene is TRBJ1-1, the V gene TRBV5-1; tentative D call: TRBD1 (6 bases). The ends were cut back, 3 bases at V and 5 bases at J, with 20 bases in the middle. The CDR3 contains 16 residues. Germline assignment: CDR1 SGHRS and CDR2 YFSETQ. Here the CDR3 DNA reads TGCGCCAGCAGCTCCTCCGGGGGCGCAGGAGAAACTGAAGCTTTCTTT. Residues: CASSSSGGAGETEAFF.

Concerning this clonotype: One junction end does not reproduce the germline sequence, and a read error may be involved. This chain uses TRBV7-2 with TRBJ1-4, with D uncertain. This CDR3 contains 17 residues. Germline CDR1 SGHTA, CDR2 FQGNSA. CDR3: CAGSLEPRVTTNEKLFF. The CDR3 coding sequence is TGTGCCGGCAGCTTAGAGCCCCGGGTCACAACTAATGAAAAACTGTTTTTT.

In this sample, this clonotype turned up a few times. The chain recombines TRBV9 with TRBJ1-4; D gene ambiguous. The CDR3 totals 15 residues. The ends were cut back, 5 bases at V and 4 bases at J, with 15 bases in the middle. Germline V gene data show CDR1 as SGDLS and CDR2 as YYNGEE. The CDR3 reads CASSYSEVDNEKLFF. The CDR3 DNA reads TGTGCCAGCAGTTACTCGGAGGTTGATAATGAAAAACTGTTTTTT.

This clonotype was seen once. The chain recombines TRBV24-1 with TRBJ2-2, with TRBD2 as a possible D gene (7 bases). The CDR3 is 14 residues long. The V gene lost 8 bases and the J gene lost 4 bases, with 13 bases spanning the gap. CDR1 and CDR2 from the germline V gene are KGHDR and SFDVKD. Here the CDR3 DNA reads TGTGCCACCAAGGCGGGGGCCGCCACCGGGGAGCTGTTTTTT. Its protein product is CATKAGAATGELFF.

The J gene is TRBJ2-6, the V gene TRBV5-1; D is possibly TRBD1 or TRBD2 (5 bases each). Trimming stripped 6 bases from V and 12 bases from J, with 19 bases between. The germline CDR1 and CDR2 sequences are SGHRS and YFSETQ. The length of the CDR3 is 14 residues. The CDR3 loop is CASNASGPSGVLTF. The CDR3 DNA reads as TGCGCCAGCAACGCCTCGGGACCGTCGGGCGTCCTGACTTTC.

This clonotype was seen only a few times. The gene calls are TRBV5-1 and TRBJ1-2, with a weak D call TRBD1 (6 bases). The CDR3 spans 15 residues. The V gene lost 3 bases and the J gene lost 4 bases, with 16 bases spanning the gap. CDR1 SGHRS and CDR2 YFSETQ come from the germline V gene. CDR3 sequence reads: CASSSLRDTSYGYTF. The CDR3 DNA reads TGCGCCAGCAGCTCGCTTCGGGACACCTCCTATGGCTACACCTTC.

The genes are TRBV10-2 and TRBJ1-2; a weak D match, TRBD1 (5 bases). Germline loops: CDR1 WSHSY, CDR2 SAAADI. The CDR3 is made up of 12 amino acids. The ends were cut back, 0 bases at V and 6 bases at J, with 5 bases in the middle. In nucleotides, the CDR3 is TGCGCCAGCAGTGAGTCGACAGATGGCTACACCTTC. Encoded protein: CASSESTDGYTF.

The rearrangement uses TRBV29-1 and TRBJ2-5; D possibly corresponds to TRBD1 (6 bases). Looked up from germline, CDR1 is SQVTM and CDR2 is ANQGSEA. Trimming took off 8 bases at V and 4 bases at J, with 20 bases between the two ends. The CDR3 is made up of 14 amino acids. The CDR3 loop reads CSSFLRGRRETQYF. The DNA for the CDR3 is TGCAGCAGTTTCCTCAGGGGTAGGAGAGAGACCCAGTACTTC.

Many counts were recorded for this clonotype. The chain uses TRBV19 and TRBJ1-2; D call uncertain. The V and J ends lost 0 bases and 4 bases respectively, with 15 bases between them. The CDR3 consists of 16 residues. CDR1 and CDR2 (germline): LNHDA, SQIVND (reference sequence). As DNA, the CDR3 is TGTGCCAGTAGTATAGATTACTCTCATATGGCCTATGGCTACACCTTC. Protein sequence: CASSIDYSHMAYGYTF.

Ten or more counts support this clonotype. The chain is built from TRBV7-2 and TRBJ1-6; 7 bases are shared with TRBD1. The CDR3 sequence is 15 residues long. After removal of 5 bases from V and 0 bases from J, the junction contained 1 base not matched to a gene. Germline V gives CDR1 SGHTA, CDR2 FQGNSA. CDR3 sequence (DNA): TGTGCCAGCAGCCGGGACAGCTCCTATAATTCACCCCTCCACTTT. It is translated as CASSRDSSYNSPLHF.

On this clonotype itself: The DNA is omitted, as the CDR3 cannot be located on it reliably, and the CDR3 follows TCRdb's listing. This sequence joins TRBV5-4 and TRBJ1-2. The CDR3 is 12 amino acids long, termini counted. Germline V gives CDR1 SGHNT, CDR2 YYREEE (reference sequence). CDR3 residues: CASSLVGQGNTF.

A note on this clonotype: A much larger clone sits a single nucleotide away, making a read error possible. The rearrangement uses TRBV7-9 and TRBJ2-5; D possibly uses TRBD1 or TRBD2 (7 bases each). Germline CDR1 and CDR2: SEHNR and FQNEAQ (reference sequence). The CDR3 consists of 15 residues. The CDR3 loop reads CASSFTGEGVETQCF. The CDR3 DNA follows: TGTGCCAGCAGCTTCACAGGGGAGGGGGTCGAGACCCAGTGCTTC.

This clonotype has more than one count but fewer than ten. The chain joins TRBV4-1 to TRBJ1-2; TRBD1 agrees at 8 bases. The CDR3 has 14 residues. Per the germline V gene, CDR1 is MGHRA and CDR2 is YSYEKL. V was clipped by 0 bases and J by 5 bases; unmatched bases: 2. CDR3: CASSQDDRGYGYTF. CDR3 sequence (DNA): TGCGCCAGCAGCCAAGACGACAGGGGTTATGGCTACACCTTC.

This clonotype has ten or more counts. The chain joins TRBV7-2 to TRBJ2-7; TRBD2 matches at 11 bases. The CDR3 runs 15 residues. Germline CDR1 is SGHTA and CDR2 is FQGNSA. Trimming took 3 bases from V and 4 from J; bases not matched to a gene: 5. CDR3 in DNA: TGTGCCAGCAGCTTCACTAGCGGGGGAGGATACGAGCAGTACTTC. It codes for CASSFTSGGGYEQYF.

This rearrangement joins TRBV7-2 to TRBJ1-3; D unclear. The CDR3 contains 15 residues. Between the trimmed V and J ends, which lost 5 bases and 1 base, there was a span of 12 bases. Germline CDR1 is SGHTA and CDR2 is FQGNSA. The CDR3 DNA reads as TGTGCCAGCAGCCCCGGAACCTCGTCTGGAAACACCATATATTTT. It yields the protein CASSPGTSSGNTIYF.

The chain couples TRBV7-9 to TRBJ2-2; 8 nucleotides line up with TRBD2. The germline gives CDR1 SEHNR, CDR2 FQNEAQ (reference sequence). The CDR3 spans 17 residues. Trimming cost V 6 bases and J 1 base; bases outside gene matches: 10. The CDR3 is CASRQNGGAGNTGELFF. Written as DNA, the CDR3 is TGTGCCAGCAGGCAAAACGGGGGGGCAGGGAACACCGGGGAGCTGTTTTTT.

This clonotype was seen only a few times. The gene calls are TRBV29-1 and TRBJ2-7; perhaps TRBD1 as D (5 bases). Trimming took off 7 bases at V and 2 bases at J, with 15 bases between the two ends. Germline-derived CDR1 and CDR2 are SQVTM and ANQGSEA. This CDR3 has 13 residues. The CDR3 loop reads CSGVQGPPYEQYF. The CDR3 bases are TGCAGCGGCGTCCAGGGCCCCCCCTACGAGCAGTACTTC.

The chain recombines TRBV12-3 or TRBV12-4 with TRBJ2-2; 9 bases match TRBD2. The CDR3 sequence is 16 residues long. V shed 5 bases, J shed 2 bases, and the junction held 6 bases outside the gene matches. The CDR3 is CASSPTSGVNTGELFF. CDR3 DNA sequence: TGTGCCAGCAGTCCGACTAGCGGTGTCAACACCGGGGAGCTGTTTTTT.

As for this clonotype: Being one base from a much bigger clone, this may be a read error. V gene TRBV19 combines with J gene TRBJ1-4; D is perhaps TRBD1 (5 bases). CDR3 length: 18 amino acids. From germline, CDR1 is LNHDA and CDR2 SQIVND (reference sequence). V shed 2 bases and J shed 0 bases, with 16 bases lying between them. The CDR3 sequence: CASSIRGAFDATNEKLFF. The CDR3 bases are TGTGCCAGTAGTATACGAGGGGCCTTTGATGCAACTAATGAAAAACTGTTTTTT.

A few counts support this clonotype. This sequence joins TRBV7-3 and TRBJ1-5; D might be TRBD1 (5 bases). Trimming removed 7 bases from V and 0 bases from J, with 13 bases in between. CDR3 length: 15 amino acids. Germline CDR1 reads SGHTA; CDR2 reads FQGTGA. The CDR3 DNA reads TGTGCCAGCAACAGCCGACAGTATAGCAATCAGCCCCAGCATTTT. This codes for CASNSRQYSNQPQHF.

V gene TRBV10-3 combines with J gene TRBJ2-5; D gene unclear. V was cut by 10 bases and J by 7 bases, with 13 bases left in between. This CDR3 contains 11 residues. Germline CDR1 and CDR2: ENHRY and SYGVKD. CDR3 DNA sequence: TGTGCCACCCCACCCCCGGGGACCCAGTACTTC. As protein: CATPPPGTQYF.

The sample holds many counts of this clonotype. The CDR3 region is CATSRGTNTEAFF. The CDR3 DNA reads as TGTGCCACCAGCAGAGGAACGAACACTGAAGCTTTCTTT. The gene calls are TRBV15 and TRBJ1-1; D is uncertain. The CDR3 runs to 13 residues. V dropped 1 base and J dropped 1 base, with 4 bases sitting between them. Germline assignment: CDR1 LNHNV and CDR2 YYDKDF (reference sequence).

This clonotype appeared many times. V is TRBV20-1 and J is TRBJ2-7, with TRBD2 as a possible D gene (5 bases). The V and J ends lost 0 bases and 4 bases respectively, with 16 bases between them. CDR1 DFQATT and CDR2 SNEGSKA come from the germline V gene (reference sequence). The CDR3 is 15 residues long. The CDR3 DNA follows: TGCAGTGCTAGAGATCTCTCCACTAGTGAGTACGAGCAGTACTTC. Its protein product is CSARDLSTSEYEQYF.

This clonotype was detected many times. The chain is built from TRBV5-8 and TRBJ1-1; no definite D call. Looked up from germline, CDR1 is SGHTS and CDR2 is YDEGEE. The CDR3 is made up of 14 amino acids. Trimming took off 0 bases at V and 1 base at J, with 7 bases between the two ends. This CDR3 is CASSLAGENTEAFF. The CDR3 DNA is TGTGCCAGCAGCTTGGCCGGGGAGAACACTGAAGCTTTCTTT.